The 2 T cell receptor beta chains in this list originate from one sample, sequenced in a study of CXCR3-negative and CXCR3-positive naive CD8 T cells. Study findings and constraints: In CXCR3-positive naive cells, the TRB CDR3s were more hydrophobic than in CXCR3-negative naive cells.

It was by 5' RACE with UMI labels that the TRB cDNA libraries were prepared. TCRdb reprocessed the 5' RACE reads; each CDR3 protein has one entry and no DNA is given. This table holds over 95,000 distinct CDR3 sequences. The antigens of these receptors remain unknown. Input material: naive CXCR3+ CD8+ T cells from blood. As for subset: CD45RO-CCR7+CD27+CD95- naive CD8+ T cells expressing CXCR3 (TNR3+). The source of these receptors is a human donor in good health. Some clones in this sample may be carry-over from other donors' samples.

The chain joins TRBV7-6 to TRBJ2-1. In germline, CDR1 is SGHVS, CDR2 FNYEAQ. This CDR3 comprises 16 residues. The CDR3 sequence is CASSLGTGSSYNEQFF.

This rearrangement joins TRBV5-5 to TRBJ2-5. In germline, CDR1 is SGHKS, CDR2 YYEKEE (reference sequence). There are 15 residues in the CDR3. CDR3 sequence: CASSLITADQETQYF.